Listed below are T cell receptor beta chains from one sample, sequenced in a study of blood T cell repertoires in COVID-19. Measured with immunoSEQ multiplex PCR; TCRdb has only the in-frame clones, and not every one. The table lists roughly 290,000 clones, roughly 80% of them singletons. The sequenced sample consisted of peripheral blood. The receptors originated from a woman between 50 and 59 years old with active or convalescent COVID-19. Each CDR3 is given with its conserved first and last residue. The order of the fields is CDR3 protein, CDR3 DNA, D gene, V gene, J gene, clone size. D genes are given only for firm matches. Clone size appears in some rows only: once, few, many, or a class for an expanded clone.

CASSSQGPQLATNEKLFF	TGTGCCAGCAGCTCACAGGGGCCCCAACTAGCAACTAATGAAAAACTGTTTTTT	TRBD1	TRBV5-4	TRBJ1-4	NA
CASSQDLPGSAGNTIYF	TGTGCCAGCAGCCAAGATCTACCAGGGTCGGCTGGAAACACCATATATTTT	NA	TRBV3-1/TRBV3-2	TRBJ1-3	NA
CASSGQPAGEQFF	TGTGCCAGCTCGGGTCAACCCGCGGGTGAGCAGTTCTTC	NA	TRBV18	TRBJ2-1	once
CASSPPLPGANVLTF	TGTGCCAGCAGCCCCCCCCTACCTGGGGCCAACGTCCTGACTTTC	NA	TRBV28	TRBJ2-6	NA
CASSQDPGGRNTIYF	TGCGCCAGCAGCCAAGACCCGGGCGGGAGAAACACCATATATTTT	NA	TRBV4-1	TRBJ1-3	once
CASSQAGGAYEQYF	TGCGCCAGCAGCCAAGCAGGGGGCGCCTACGAGCAGTACTTC	TRBD1	TRBV5-1	TRBJ2-7	NA
CSVEGVTWQGTQYF	TGCAGCGTGGAAGGGGTTACATGGCAGGGGACCCAGTACTTC	NA	TRBV29-1	TRBJ2-5	many
CSGWSTWNTEAFF	TGCAGCGGTTGGAGTACTTGGAACACTGAAGCTTTCTTT	NA	TRBV29-1	TRBJ1-1	NA
CASSLAGTLEQYF	TGTGCCAGCAGCTTAGCTGGCACGTTAGAGCAGTACTTC	NA	TRBV7-9	TRBJ2-7	NA
CASKPGQGSPLHF	TGTGCCAGCAAGCCGGGACAGGGGTCGCCCCTCCACTTT	TRBD1	TRBV19	TRBJ1-6	once
CATSDPRTGTWEQFF	TGTGCCACCAGTGATCCCCGGACAGGTACTTGGGAGCAGTTCTTC	TRBD1	TRBV24-1	TRBJ2-1	NA
CASSPHGSGQPQHF	TGTGCCAGCAGCCCCCACGGGAGTGGTCAGCCCCAGCATTTT	NA	TRBV7-9	TRBJ1-5	NA
CASSWGTSGASEQFF	TGCGCCAGCAGCTGGGGGACTAGCGGGGCGAGTGAGCAGTTCTTC	TRBD2	TRBV5-1	TRBJ2-1	few
CASSQAGSTNTGELFF	TGTGCCAGCAGCCAAGCCGGGAGTACGAACACCGGGGAGCTGTTTTTT	NA	TRBV3-1/TRBV3-2	TRBJ2-2	NA
CASSGSGRAYEQYF	TGCGCCAGCAGCGGTAGCGGGAGGGCCTACGAGCAGTACTTC	TRBD2	TRBV5-1	TRBJ2-7	NA
CASSDSPHRVGHSYEQYF	TGTGCCAGCAGTGACTCCCCCCACAGAGTGGGACATTCCTACGAGCAGTACTTC	NA	TRBV6-4	TRBJ2-7	NA
CASSVDSRTDTQYF	TGTGCCAGCAGCGTAGACAGTCGCACAGATACGCAGTATTTT	NA	TRBV9	TRBJ2-3	once
CASSLPAPGGYTF	TGTGCCAGCAGCTTACCCGCTCCGGGTGGCTACACCTTC	NA	TRBV7-2	TRBJ1-2	NA
CASSLVGAPGELFF	TGCGCCAGCAGCTTGGTTGGGGCCCCCGGGGAGCTGTTTTTT	NA	TRBV5-1	TRBJ2-2	NA
CASSVRIMTGVGSPLHF	TGTGCCAGTAGTGTGAGAATAATGACAGGGGTCGGTTCACCCCTCCACTTT	TRBD1	TRBV19	TRBJ1-6	NA
CASSIIPRDGYTF	TGTGCCAGTAGTATAATCCCCAGGGATGGCTACACCTTC	NA	TRBV19	TRBJ1-2	NA
CASSPPQVATGELFF	TGTGCCAGCTCACCACCCCAGGTTGCCACCGGGGAGCTGTTTTTT	NA	TRBV18	TRBJ2-2	NA
CASSILGSPGANVLTF	TGTGCCAGTAGTATACTCGGGTCCCCTGGGGCCAACGTCCTGACTTTC	NA	TRBV19	TRBJ2-6	NA
CATSRDIETQYF	TGTGCCACCAGCAGAGATATAGAGACCCAGTACTTC	NA	TRBV15	TRBJ2-5	NA
CASSSPGGGRYNEQFF	TGTGCCAGCAGCTCCCCGGGTGGGGGCCGATACAATGAGCAGTTCTTC	NA	TRBV7-9	TRBJ2-1	NA
CASRTSGDNEQFF	TGTGCCAGCAGGACTAGCGGAGACAATGAGCAGTTCTTC	TRBD2	TRBV6-5	TRBJ2-1	NA
CASSQEGAGGTDEQFF	TGTGCCAGCAGCCAAGAAGGGGCGGGAGGGACGGATGAGCAGTTCTTC	TRBD2	TRBV4-2	TRBJ2-1	few
CASSLYPAVGEAQDTQYF	TGTGCCAGCAGCTTATACCCCGCGGTAGGGGAAGCCCAAGATACGCAGTATTTT	NA	TRBV7-8	TRBJ2-3	NA
CATGGFNGELFF	TGTGCCACGGGCGGGTTTAACGGGGAGCTGTTTTTT	NA	TRBV10-3	TRBJ2-2	NA
CAISDASGRSYNEQFF	TGTGCCATCAGTGACGCTAGCGGGAGATCCTACAATGAGCAGTTCTTC	TRBD2	TRBV10-3	TRBJ2-1	NA
CASSPGQVVGQYF	TGTGCCAGCAGCCCGGGACAGGTTGTTGGGCAGTACTTC	TRBD1	TRBV6-5	TRBJ2-7	NA
CASSLQGSNEQYF	TGTGCCAGCAGTTTACAGGGGTCCAACGAGCAGTACTTC	NA	TRBV12-3/TRBV12-4	TRBJ2-7	NA
CASSPEIRRGNIQYF	TGTGCCAGCAGCCCCGAAATCAGACGAGGAAACATTCAGTACTTC	NA	TRBV7-2	TRBJ2-4	NA
CAWGSRGDTQYF	TGTGCCTGGGGCTCTAGGGGAGATACGCAGTATTTT	NA	TRBV30	TRBJ2-3	NA
CASSEGLAGGSAGELFF	TGTGCCAGCAGTGAGGGACTAGCGGGAGGTAGCGCCGGGGAGCTGTTTTTT	TRBD2	TRBV2	TRBJ2-2	NA
CSVEGSGTGNTGELFF	TGCAGCGTCGAGGGGAGTGGGACAGGGAACACCGGGGAGCTGTTTTTT	TRBD1	TRBV29-1	TRBJ2-2	NA
CASSGSVGPYEQYF	TGTGCCAGCAGTGGGTCAGTGGGGCCCTACGAGCAGTACTTC	NA	TRBV27	TRBJ2-7	NA
CSASTGKITEAFF	TGCAGTGCTAGTACAGGAAAAATCACTGAAGCTTTCTTT	NA	TRBV20-1	TRBJ1-1	NA
CAWSVGHLNTEAFF	TGTGCCTGGAGTGTGGGACACCTGAACACTGAAGCTTTCTTT	NA	TRBV30	TRBJ1-1	few
CATSRKLAGVNEQYF	TGTGCCACCAGCCGCAAGCTAGCGGGAGTCAACGAGCAGTACTTC	TRBD2	TRBV15	TRBJ2-7	once
CASSLDRTGLGTEAFF	TGTGCCAGCAGCTTAGACAGGACAGGGCTGGGCACTGAAGCTTTCTTT	TRBD1	TRBV7-2	TRBJ1-1	NA
CASSQAWGYTF	TGCGCCAGCAGTCAGGCGTGGGGCTATACCTTC	NA	TRBV23-1	TRBJ2-7	NA
CASSTRGGDGYTF	TGTGCCAGCAGTACCCGGGGTGGAGATGGCTACACCTTC	NA	TRBV6-5	TRBJ1-2	NA
CASSYLNTEAFF	TGTGCCAGCAGCTATCTTAACACTGAAGCTTTCTTT	NA	TRBV7-2	TRBJ1-1	once
CASSQEEPTSSYNSPLHF	TGCGCCAGCAGCCAAGAGGAGCCCACGAGCTCCTATAATTCACCCCTCCACTTT	NA	TRBV4-1	TRBJ1-6	few
CASSQGPLSPGGYTF	TGTGCCAGCAGCCAAGGTCCTTTGTCCCCGGGGGGCTACACCTTC	NA	TRBV3-1/TRBV3-2	TRBJ1-2	NA
CASSDVGGEQYF	TGTGCCAGCAGTGACGTAGGGGGCGAGCAGTACTTC	NA	TRBV2	TRBJ2-7	NA
CASGLGTGESETQYF	TGTGCTAGTGGTCTCGGGACAGGGGAGAGCGAGACCCAGTACTTC	TRBD1	TRBV12-5	TRBJ2-5	NA
CASSPHSGRADTQYF	TGTGCCAGCAGTCCGCACAGCGGAAGGGCCGATACGCAGTATTTT	NA	TRBV27	TRBJ2-3	few
CASSLVPVERHTEAFF	TGTGCCAGCAGCTTAGTCCCCGTCGAGAGGCACACTGAAGCTTTCTTT	NA	TRBV11-2	TRBJ1-1	NA
CASSAGTSFDEQFF	TGTGCCAGCAGCGCCGGGACTAGTTTCGATGAGCAGTTCTTC	TRBD2	TRBV5-4	TRBJ2-1	NA
CASSSGRMRLFF	TGTGCCAGCTCCAGTGGGAGGATGAGGCTGTTTTTT	NA	TRBV13	TRBJ1-4	once
CASSLSSGNTIYF	TGTGCCAGCAGTTTGAGTTCTGGAAACACCATATATTTT	NA	TRBV12-3/TRBV12-4	TRBJ1-3	NA
CASTPDMGQNQPQHF	TGTGCCAGCACCCCGGACATGGGACAGAATCAGCCCCAGCATTTT	TRBD1	TRBV2	TRBJ1-5	NA
CASSPDRGHLGYTF	TGTGCCAGCAGCCCTGACAGGGGGCACTTGGGCTACACCTTC	TRBD1	TRBV3-1/TRBV3-2	TRBJ1-2	NA
CASSIGGKAGTDTQYF	TGCGCCAGCAGCATCGGAGGGAAAGCGGGAACAGATACGCAGTATTTT	TRBD2	TRBV5-1	TRBJ2-3	NA
CASRGDMNTEAFF	TGTGCCAGCAGGGGCGACATGAACACTGAAGCTTTCTTT	NA	TRBV2	TRBJ1-1	NA
CASRGQGLSLRGYGYTF	TGTGCCAGCAGAGGACAGGGTTTAAGTCTTCGGGGCTATGGCTACACCTTC	TRBD1	TRBV6-4	TRBJ1-2	NA
CAWSRDRGYEQYF	TGTGCCTGGAGTCGGGACAGGGGGTACGAGCAGTACTTC	TRBD1	TRBV30	TRBJ2-7	NA